Each of the 19 T cell receptor beta chains below was sequenced from the same sample in a study of beta chain features in type 1 diabetes. cDNA synthesis used the whole RNA isolate, giving expressed TCRB sequences. This table comes from immunoSEQ multiplex PCR, and its TCRdb copy is limited to in-frame clones, with some not included. The sample has about 210,000 clones; about a tenth are singletons. The source material was central memory CD4+ T cells from blood. These receptors all stem from a man between 18 and 35 years old in good health.

This clone was counted only a few times. V is TRBV4-2 and J is TRBJ1-3; D might be TRBD1 (5 bases). Germline CDR1 LGHNA, CDR2 YNFKEQ. CDR3 length: 18 amino acids. Trimming removed 3 bases from V and 0 bases from J, with 18 bases in between. The CDR3 loop is CASSHGAPGTSSGNTIYF. The CDR3 DNA is TGTGCCAGCAGCCACGGGGCCCCGGGGACTAGCTCTGGAAACACCATATATTTT.

The chain joins TRBV7-7 to TRBJ2-5; 9 nucleotides align to TRBD1. This CDR3 spans 16 amino acids. Germline values: CDR1 SSHAT, CDR2 FNYEAQ (reference sequence). V shed 5 bases, J shed 5 bases, and the junction held 12 bases outside the gene matches. The CDR3 DNA reads as TGTGCCAGCAGCCCAGTCGGGACAGGGATCGGGGAGACCCAGTACTTC. Its protein is CASSPVGTGIGETQYF.

This chain connects TRBV29-1 to TRBJ1-5; D remains ambiguous. V was cut by 4 bases and J by 1 base, with 8 bases left in between. This CDR3 contains 13 residues. The V gene's germline CDR1 is SQVTM and CDR2 ANQGSEA. As DNA, the CDR3 is TGCAGCGTTGGCGATAGGAGCAATCAGCCCCAGCATTTT. It yields the protein CSVGDRSNQPQHF. Using reference TRBV29-1 and TRBJ1-5 for the parts outside the CDR3, the full variable domain is SAVISQKPSRDICQRGTSLTIQCQVDSQVTMMFWYRQQPGQSLTLIATANQGSEATYESGFVIDKFPISRPNLTFSTLTVSNMSPEDSSIYLCSVGDRSNQPQHFGDGTRLSIL.

This chain connects TRBV30 to TRBJ1-2; unclear D gene. The CDR3 sequence is 14 residues long. Germline CDR1 and CDR2: GTSNPN and SVGIG (reference sequence). Trimming pared 3 bases from V and 3 bases from J, leaving 14 bases between. CDR3 sequence: CAWSPGSQDYGYTF. The CDR3 DNA reads TGTGCCTGGAGCCCCGGGAGCCAGGACTATGGCTACACCTTC.

In its sample, this clone was seen a few times. The chain has TRBV30 and TRBJ2-3; TRBD2 agrees at 10 bases. Germline V gene lookup returns CDR1 GTSNPN and CDR2 SVGIG (reference sequence). The CDR3 sequence is 16 residues long. Trimming removed 0 bases from V and 9 bases from J; junction bases left unmatched: 12. The CDR3 loop reads CAWSVGEREGQETQYF. CDR3 coding DNA: TGTGCCTGGAGTGTCGGGGAGCGGGAGGGCCAAGAAACGCAGTATTTT. The entire variable domain, with the rest obtained from reference TRBV30 and TRBJ2-3, is as follows: SQTIHQWPATLVQPVGSPLSLECTVEGTSNPNLYWYRQAAGRGLQLLFYSVGIGQISSEVPQNLSASRPQDRQFILSSKKLLLSDSGFYLCAWSVGEREGQETQYFGPGTRLTVL.

There are a few counts of this clone. This chain joins TRBV15 and TRBJ1-2; D may be TRBD1 (5 bases). Trimming cost V 0 bases and J 6 bases, with 11 bases left between them. From germline, CDR1 is LNHNV and CDR2 YYDKDF (reference sequence). The CDR3 contains 14 residues. Here the CDR3 reads CATSRDRTRDGYTF. As DNA, the CDR3 is TGTGCCACCAGCAGAGATCGGACACGGGATGGCTACACCTTC.

This sequence joins TRBV7-3 and TRBJ1-1; D ambiguous. Trimming shortened V by 5 bases and J by 3 bases, and 13 bases separated the two germline ends. Germline V gene sequence: CDR1 SGHTA, CDR2 FQGTGA. This CDR3 has 14 amino acids. The chain's CDR3 is CASSPVGRDTEAFF. The CDR3, as DNA: TGTGCCAGCAGCCCCGTAGGGCGAGACACTGAAGCTTTCTTT. The full variable domain, completed using reference TRBV7-3 and TRBJ1-1, is GAGVSQTPSNKVTEKGKYVELRCDPISGHTALYWYRQSLGQGPEFLIYFQGTGAADDSGLPNDRFFAVRPEGSVSTLKIQRTERGDSAVYLCASSPVGRDTEAFFGQGTRLTVV.

This clone has more than one count but fewer than ten. The V and J genes are TRBV9 and TRBJ2-1; TRBD1 matches 7 bases. Germline V lookup: CDR1 SGDLS, CDR2 YYNGEE. After removal of 4 bases from V and 3 bases from J, the junction contained 4 bases not matched to a gene. The CDR3 is 14 amino acids. The CDR3 DNA is TGTGCCAGCAGCCCCCGGGACAGCTACAATGAGCAGTTCTTC. Translation: CASSPRDSYNEQFF.

This clone was detected a few times. The chain carries TRBV5-6 and TRBJ2-7, with D unclear. The CDR3 has 13 residues. Germline CDR1 is SGHDT and CDR2 is YYEEEE. V was cut by 0 bases and J by 6 bases, with 10 bases left in between. The CDR3 bases are TGTGCCAGCAGCTTGGGCAGCTTTTTCGAGCAGTACTTC. Its protein product is CASSLGSFFEQYF.

The CDR3 here is CAWSGGSRTSGYEQYF. In nucleotides, the CDR3 is TGTGCCTGGAGTGGGGGTTCAAGGACTAGCGGCTACGAGCAGTACTTC. This chain uses TRBV30 with TRBJ2-7; TRBD2 matches at 10 bases. Trimming removed 1 base from V and 3 bases from J; junction bases left unmatched: 9. CDR1 is GTSNPN and CDR2 is SVGIG in the germline V gene (reference sequence). CDR3 length: 16 amino acids.

The V call is TRBV7-2, the J call TRBJ2-5; 9 nucleotides line up with TRBD1. The CDR3 totals 16 residues. CDR1 is SGHTA and CDR2 is FQGNSA in the germline V gene. V lost 5 bases to trimming and J lost 5 bases; unmatched junction nucleotides: 12. The CDR3 nucleotides read TGTGCCAGCAGCCCCTACAGGGGGCTGCAAACGGAGACCCAGTACTTC. It encodes CASSPYRGLQTETQYF.

This clone was seen at least ten times. The gene calls are TRBV7-3 and TRBJ2-2; D is possibly TRBD1 (6 bases). Germline CDR1 SGHTA, CDR2 FQGTGA. The CDR3 is 16 amino acids. The V end lost 3 bases, the J end lost 0 bases, and 11 bases lay between the germline ends. CDR3 sequence: CASSFQGPPNTGELFF. The CDR3 nucleotides are TGTGCCAGCAGCTTCCAGGGGCCCCCGAACACCGGGGAGCTGTTTTTT.

This clone was detected a few times. The V gene is TRBV30, the J gene TRBJ1-5; D gene ambiguous. Germline loops: CDR1 GTSNPN, CDR2 SVGIG (reference sequence). The V and J ends lost 0 bases and 6 bases respectively, with 9 bases between them. The CDR3 has 13 amino acids. The CDR3 coding sequence is TGTGCCTGGAGTGTACGTGAGGCTCAGCCCCAGCATTTT. It specifies CAWSVREAQPQHF. The full variable domain, rest sourced from reference TRBV30 and TRBJ1-5, is SQTIHQWPATLVQPVGSPLSLECTVEGTSNPNLYWYRQAAGRGLQLLFYSVGIGQISSEVPQNLSASRPQDRQFILSSKKLLLSDSGFYLCAWSVREAQPQHFGDGTRLSIL.

V gene TRBV28 combines with J gene TRBJ1-2; 7 bases map to TRBD1. Germline CDR1 reads MDHEN; CDR2 reads SYDVKM. J gave up 4 bases and V 7 bases, and 9 bases lay outside the gene matches. The CDR3 loop spans 14 amino acids. The CDR3 loop is CASIPGGGLYGYTF. As DNA, the CDR3 is TGTGCCAGCATTCCGGGAGGGGGCCTCTATGGCTACACCTTC.

This clone has only a few counts. The CDR3 coding sequence is TGTGCCAGCAGCCCCAACAGGGCGGCCTACAATGAGCAGTTCTTC. This translates into CASSPNRAAYNEQFF. The V gene is TRBV6-4, the J gene TRBJ2-1; D is perhaps TRBD1 (6 bases). This CDR3 spans 15 amino acids. Germline lookup yields CDR1 MRHNA and CDR2 SNTAGT. Deletions cut 6 bases from V and 2 bases from J, with 14 bases between.

This clone was picked up a small number of times. The V gene is TRBV4-3, the J gene TRBJ2-5, with 8 positions matching TRBD2. With 5 bases clipped from V and 5 bases from J, the junction kept 7 bases outside the gene matches. CDR1 LGHNA and CDR2 YSLEER come from the germline V gene. This CDR3 spans 14 amino acids. In DNA form, the CDR3 reads TGCGCCAGCAGCGGCCGGGGGGGGTTGGAGACCCAGTACTTC. It encodes CASSGRGGLETQYF.

This clone was detected a few times. The J gene is TRBJ1-1, the V gene TRBV9; TRBD1 agrees at 7 bases. This CDR3 is 14 amino acids long. CDR1 and CDR2 (germline): SGDLS, YYNGEE. Trimming at V came to 0 bases and at J to 3 bases, leaving 2 bases not matched to a gene. The CDR3 nucleotides read TGTGCCAGCAGCGTAGCAGGGGGGGACACTGAAGCTTTCTTT. Its translation is CASSVAGGDTEAFF.

This chain links TRBV25-1 with TRBJ2-5, with D unclear. TRBJ2-7 explains the end of the DNA better; the J call may be wrong. CDR3 length: 13 amino acids. Germline V CDR1 and CDR2: MGHDK, SYGVNS. CDR3 DNA: TGTGCCAGCAGTGAATACAGGTCCGGCGAGCAGTACTTC. Residues: CASSEYRSGEQYF.

The J gene is TRBJ2-1, the V gene TRBV4-1, with 8 bases lining up with TRBD1. This CDR3 region has 16 residues. V gave up 0 bases and J gave up 6 bases; unmatched junction bases: 7. CDR1 is MGHRA and CDR2 is YSYEKL in the germline V gene. CDR3: CASSQDVGQGGNEQFF. CDR3 coding DNA: TGCGCCAGCAGCCAAGATGTCGGACAGGGCGGCAATGAGCAGTTCTTC.